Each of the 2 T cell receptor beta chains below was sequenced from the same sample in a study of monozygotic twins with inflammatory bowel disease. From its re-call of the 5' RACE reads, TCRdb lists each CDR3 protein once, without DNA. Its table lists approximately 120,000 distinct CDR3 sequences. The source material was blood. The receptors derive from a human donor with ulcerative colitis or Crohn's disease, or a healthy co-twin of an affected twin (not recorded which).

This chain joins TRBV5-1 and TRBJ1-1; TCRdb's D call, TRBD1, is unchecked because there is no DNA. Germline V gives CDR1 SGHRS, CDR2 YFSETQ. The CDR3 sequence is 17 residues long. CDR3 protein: CASSLASPGGHGTEAFF. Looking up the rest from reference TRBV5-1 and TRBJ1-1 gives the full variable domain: KAGVTQTPRYLIKTRGQQVTLSCSPISGHRSVSWYQQTPGQGLQFLFEYFSETQRNKGNFPGRFSGRQFSNSRSEMNVSTLELGDSALYLCASSLASPGGHGTEAFFGQGTRLTVV.

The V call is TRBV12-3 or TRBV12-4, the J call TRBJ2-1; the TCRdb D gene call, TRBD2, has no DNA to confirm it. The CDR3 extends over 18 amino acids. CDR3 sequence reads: CASSRPGLAGLVHNEQFF.